The T cell receptor beta chain described here comes from a study of human T cells and chemical hapten exposure. Overall study context: Per-sample TCR yields varied mainly from small pooled library volume differences.

TCRdb re-called the RACE reads with MiXCR, one entry per CDR3 protein. The profile covers under 300,000 distinct CDR3 sequences, with approximately 8.6% appearing a single time and 2% to 3% taken by the ten largest. Germline V gene data show CDR1 as KGHSH and CDR2 as LQKENI. The CDR3 runs to 14 residues. V dropped 8 bases and J dropped 6 bases, with 18 bases sitting between them. This clonotype was detected ten times or more. The time point is: pre-sensitization, week 0. The treatment is: therapeutic diphenylcyclopropenone sensitization with weekly scalp DPC. This clonotype was sampled from a middle-aged woman with alopecia areata. Some clones in this sample may be carry-over from other donors' samples. This chain links TRBV18 with TRBJ2-3; D ambiguous. The source material was whole blood, sampled in connection with sensitization to the hapten diphenylcyclopropenone (DPC). The CDR3 coding sequence is TGTGCCAGCGCCCCCGCCCCCCGGGCGGATACGCAGTATTTT. The encoded protein is CASAPAPRADTQYF.